This TCR beta chain was identified during a study of CD8+ T cells in alopecia areata. Across the study: Treated patients were scored for severity by percent of scalp affected.

RNA, once extracted, was reverse transcribed into cDNA for use as the sequencing template. Measured with immunoSEQ multiplex PCR; TCRdb has only the in-frame clones, and not every one. Of around 190,000 clones listed, under 80% are singletons. Documented treatment: oral pan-JAK inhibitor, 5-10 mg twice daily. The sequence derives from a human donor with alopecia areata. This specimen consisted of CD4+ T cells sorted from blood, obtained between weeks 47 and 50, from a patient treated with tofacitinib.

The chain's CDR3 is CASRVGLDTF. CDR3 sequence (DNA): TGTGCCAGCAGGGTAGGACTCGACACCTTC. This chain links TRBV6-1 with TRBJ1-2; D gene unclear. Germline V gene lookup returns CDR1 MNHNS and CDR2 SASEGT. Trimming removed 6 bases from V and 12 bases from J, with 11 bases in between. The CDR3 contains 10 residues.